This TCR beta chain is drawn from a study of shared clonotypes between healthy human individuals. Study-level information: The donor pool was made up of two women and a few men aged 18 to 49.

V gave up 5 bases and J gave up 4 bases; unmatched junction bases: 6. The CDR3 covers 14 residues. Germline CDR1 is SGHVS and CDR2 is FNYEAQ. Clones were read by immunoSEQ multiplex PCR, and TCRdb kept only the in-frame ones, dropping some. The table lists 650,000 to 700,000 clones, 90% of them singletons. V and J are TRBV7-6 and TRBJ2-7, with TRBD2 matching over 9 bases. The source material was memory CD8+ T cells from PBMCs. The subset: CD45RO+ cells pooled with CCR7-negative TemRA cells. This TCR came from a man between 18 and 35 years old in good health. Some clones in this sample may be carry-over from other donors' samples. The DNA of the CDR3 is TGTGCCAGCAGCATTAGCGGGAGAGGATACGAGCAGTACTTC. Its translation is CASSISGRGYEQYF.